This is a list of T cell receptor beta chains from one sample in a study of response to subunit inactivated influenza vaccine. TCRdb redid the calling of the RT-PCR reads with MiXCR, one entry per CDR3 protein. This sample carries 500,000 to 600,000 distinct CDR3 sequences, around 13% of them seen once, and the ten largest clones take 11%. The input for sequencing was PBMCs from blood, taken 12 days after vaccination. The receptors here all came from a man aged 45-65 years who received an inactivated influenza vaccine. CDR3s include the opening cysteine and the closing phenylalanine or tryptophan. A D gene is named only where the DNA matches it firmly. Size is stated for part of the rows, as once, few or many counts, or as a class when the clone is expanded.

>TRBD1|NA|TRBV6-1|TRBJ1-2
CASSKGPAGGYGYTF
TGTGCCAGCAGTAAAGGACCCGCAGGGGGCTATGGCTACACCTTC
>TRBD1|NA|TRBV4-1|TRBJ2-4
CASSQGQGAGIQYF
TGCGCCAGCAGCCAAGGGCAGGGGGCTGGCATTCAGTACTTC
>TRBD2|NA|TRBV6-1|TRBJ2-5
CASSRTSGGDQETQYF
TGTGCCAGCAGTCGGACTAGCGGGGGGGATCAAGAGACCCAGTACTTC
>NA|NA|TRBV2|TRBJ2-7
CASSELVPGNEQYF
TGTGCCAGCAGTGAACTGGTTCCTGGGAACGAGCAGTACTTC
>TRBD1|NA|TRBV27|TRBJ2-1
CASSFGTGANEQFF
TGTGCCAGCAGTTTCGGGACAGGGGCCAATGAGCAGTTCTTC
>NA|few|TRBV7-2|TRBJ2-3
CASSLDGSSPDTQYF
TGTGCCAGCAGCTTAGACGGGAGTAGTCCAGATACGCAGTATTTT
>NA|few|TRBV5-1|TRBJ2-3
CASSLGRKVGDTQYF
TGCGCCAGCAGCTTGGGCAGGAAGGTGGGAGATACGCAGTATTTT
>NA|few|TRBV4-3|TRBJ2-2
CASSQDLGGGNTGELFF
TGCGCCAGCAGCCAAGATCTAGGGGGAGGAAACACCGGGGAGCTGTTTTTT
>NA|NA|TRBV7-8|TRBJ2-1
CASSLDWYSYNEQFF
TGTGCCAGCAGCCTGGACTGGTACTCCTACAATGAGCAGTTCTTC
>TRBD1|NA|TRBV10-3|TRBJ2-1
CAVRGQGDYNEQFF
TGTGCCGTCCGGGGACAGGGTGACTACAATGAGCAGTTCTTC
>NA|NA|TRBV29-1|TRBJ1-1
CSVQANTEAFF
TGCAGCGTCCAGGCGAATACTGAAGCTTTCTTT
>TRBD2|few|TRBV12-3/TRBV12-4|TRBJ2-1
CASSSMRGDGGRFFYEQFF
TGTGCCAGCAGTTCAATGCGGGGGGATGGGGGGCGGTTTTTCTATGAGCAGTTCTTC
>NA|few|TRBV5-1|TRBJ2-7
CASSDVGMVEQYF
TGCGCCAGCAGCGACGTGGGCATGGTCGAGCAGTACTTC
>NA|few|TRBV6-6|TRBJ2-4
CASSRQDNIQYF
TGTGCCAGCAGCCGACAGGATAACATTCAGTACTTC
>NA|NA|TRBV28|TRBJ2-5
CASIPGISWTQYF
TGTGCCAGCATCCCCGGAATATCGTGGACCCAGTACTTC
>NA|NA|TRBV18|TRBJ2-3
CASSQWTAHTDTQYF
TGTGCCAGCTCACAATGGACAGCGCACACAGATACGCAGTATTTT
>NA|few|TRBV20-1|TRBJ1-1
CSARDSANTEAFF
TGCAGTGCTAGAGATTCCGCGAACACTGAAGCTTTCTTT
>TRBD2|NA|TRBV12-3/TRBV12-4|TRBJ2-1
CASSLGLGVRNEQFF
TGTGCCAGCAGTCTCGGACTAGGTGTTCGTAATGAGCAGTTCTTC
>NA|few|TRBV7-9|TRBJ2-2
CASKRDPNTGELFF
TGTGCCAGCAAACGGGACCCAAACACCGGGGAGCTGTTTTTT
>NA|many|TRBV7-8|TRBJ1-1
CASSLRGRYTEAFF
TGTGCCAGCAGCTTAAGGGGAAGGTACACTGAAGCTTTCTTT
>NA|few|TRBV6-5|TRBJ2-3
CASSYSDIERGTQYF
TGTGCCAGCAGTTACTCGGACATCGAACGGGGTACGCAGTATTTT
>NA|few|TRBV12-3/TRBV12-4|TRBJ1-4
CASTRSMGVVNEKLFF
TGTGCCAGCACCCGCTCCATGGGGGTGGTTAATGAAAAACTGTTTTTT
>NA|NA|TRBV10-3|TRBJ2-7
CAISETRDKTYEQYF
TGTGCCATCAGTGAGACCCGGGACAAGACCTACGAGCAGTACTTC
>NA|few|TRBV5-1|TRBJ2-3
CASSLAGYSTQYF
TGCGCCAGCAGCTTGGCGGGGTATAGTACGCAGTATTTT
>NA|many|TRBV9|TRBJ2-1
CASSVVGSSYNEQFF
TGTGCCAGCAGCGTAGTTGGGTCCTCCTACAATGAGCAGTTCTTC
>NA|few|TRBV2|TRBJ1-1
CASRNLGRGNTEAFF
TGTGCCAGCAGGAATCTCGGTAGGGGGAACACTGAAGCTTTCTTT
>TRBD1|many|TRBV4-2|TRBJ2-7
CASSQDGTGSYEQYF
TGTGCCAGCAGCCAAGATGGGACAGGGAGCTACGAGCAGTACTTC
>TRBD1|few|TRBV12-3/TRBV12-4|TRBJ2-2
CASSHRDRVTGELFF
TGTGCCAGCAGTCACCGGGACAGGGTAACCGGGGAGCTGTTTTTT
>NA|NA|TRBV4-3|TRBJ1-2
CASSTQTGTENYGYTF
TGCGCCAGCAGCACCCAAACCGGGACCGAGAACTATGGCTACACCTTC
>TRBD1|NA|TRBV28|TRBJ2-7
CASSSPGQGLREQYF
TGTGCCAGCAGTTCGCCGGGACAGGGACTGCGGGAGCAGTACTTC
>NA|few|TRBV20-1|TRBJ1-4
CSAGRDIGNEKLFF
TGCAGTGCTGGCCGGGACATAGGGAATGAAAAACTGTTTTTT
>NA|few|TRBV25-1|TRBJ2-3
CASSEYGSDAPGTDTQYF
TGTGCCAGCAGTGAATACGGCTCTGACGCACCCGGCACAGATACGCAGTATTTT
>NA|NA|TRBV9|TRBJ2-1
CASSVRGGEQFF
TGTGCCAGCAGCGTCCGGGGAGGTGAGCAGTTCTTC
>NA|NA|TRBV3-1|TRBJ1-1
CASSHGTMNTEAFF
TGTGCCAGCAGCCACGGGACAATGAACACTGAAGCTTTCTTT
>TRBD1|NA|TRBV6-5|TRBJ2-7
CASSYSTTGNYEQYF
TGTGCCAGCAGTTACTCGACGACAGGGAACTACGAGCAGTACTTC
>NA|NA|TRBV7-2|TRBJ2-1
CASSRKAGPQDEQFF
TGTGCCAGCAGCCGCAAGGCGGGACCCCAGGATGAGCAGTTCTTC
>NA|NA|TRBV18|TRBJ2-5
CASSLVNGIKKETQYF
TGTGCCAGCTCACTAGTTAATGGAATTAAAAAAGAGACCCAGTACTTC
>NA|few|TRBV7-2|TRBJ1-5
CASSPARGQPQHF
TGTGCCAGCAGCCCAGCTCGCGGTCAGCCCCAGCATTTT
>NA|NA|TRBV30|TRBJ2-4
CAWTGGLAKNIQYF
TGTGCCTGGACCGGGGGACTAGCCAAAAACATTCAGTACTTC
>TRBD2|few|TRBV9|TRBJ2-3
CASSAPSLAGAVDTQYF
TGTGCCAGCAGCGCTCCTTCTCTAGCGGGAGCGGTAGATACGCAGTATTTT
>NA|NA|TRBV7-2|TRBJ2-1
CASSLTPGPNPPHEQFF
TGTGCCAGCAGCTTAACCCCGGGCCCCAACCCGCCCCATGAGCAGTTCTTC
>NA|NA|TRBV6-1|TRBJ1-5
CASSSPASNQPQHF
TGTGCCAGCAGCTCCCCCGCTAGCAATCAGCCCCAGCATTTT
>NA|few|TRBV12-3/TRBV12-4|TRBJ1-5
CASSGQSNSNQPQHF
TGTGCCAGCAGCGGACAGAGTAATAGCAATCAGCCCCAGCATTTT
>NA|NA|TRBV5-1|TRBJ2-1
CASSLGVAFTNEQFF
TGCGCCAGCAGCTTGGGGGTAGCGTTTACCAATGAGCAGTTCTTC
>NA|few|TRBV7-9|TRBJ1-2
CASSELGGTGGYTF
TGTGCCAGCAGCGAGCTGGGAGGGACTGGTGGCTACACCTTC
>NA|few|TRBV20-1|TRBJ1-5
CSASERNLQPQHF
TGCAGTGCTAGTGAGAGGAACCTACAGCCCCAGCATTTT
>NA|NA|TRBV7-6|TRBJ2-5
CASSLVDQETQYF
TGTGCCAGCAGCTTAGTGGACCAAGAGACCCAGTACTTC
>NA|NA|TRBV5-1|TRBJ2-3
CASTGGASTDTQYF
TGCGCCAGCACCGGCGGGGCAAGCACAGATACGCAGTATTTT
>TRBD2|NA|TRBV20-1|TRBJ2-1
CSARDLAGNSYNEQFF
TGCAGTGCTAGAGATCTAGCGGGGAACTCCTACAATGAGCAGTTCTTC
>NA|NA|TRBV25-1|TRBJ2-3
CASSEFSDIPFTDTQYF
TGTGCCAGCAGTGAATTCTCGGACATACCTTTCACAGATACGCAGTATTTT
>NA|few|TRBV12-3/TRBV12-4|TRBJ2-3
CASSGIGTSQSDTQYF
TGTGCCAGCAGTGGTATCGGGACCTCCCAATCCGATACGCAGTATTTT
>NA|NA|TRBV7-2|TRBJ2-1
CASSAMAAFGTEQFF
TGTGCCAGCAGCGCGATGGCAGCGTTTGGAACTGAGCAGTTCTTC
>NA|few|TRBV20-1|TRBJ1-5
CSARISNQPQHF
TGCAGTGCTAGGATTAGCAATCAGCCCCAGCATTTT
>NA|NA|TRBV7-2|TRBJ2-5
CASSLVGTGFSQETQYF
TGTGCCAGCAGCTTAGTCGGAACCGGTTTCTCCCAAGAGACCCAGTACTTC
>NA|NA|TRBV30|TRBJ1-2
CAWSLTVLGGQGYTF
TGTGCCTGGAGTCTCACTGTATTGGGGGGCCAAGGCTACACCTTC
>TRBD1|NA|TRBV12-3/TRBV12-4|TRBJ1-1
CASSESGTGNTEAFF
TGTGCCAGCAGCGAATCGGGGACAGGGAACACTGAAGCTTTCTTT
>NA|many|TRBV12-3/TRBV12-4|TRBJ2-1
CASSKDRSSYNEQFF
TGTGCCAGCAGCAAAGACCGGAGCTCCTACAATGAGCAGTTCTTC
>TRBD1|many|TRBV6-2/TRBV6-3|TRBJ1-5
CASSYAGGIQPQHF
TGTGCCAGCAGTTACGCAGGGGGTATCCAGCCCCAGCATTTT
>NA|NA|TRBV19|TRBJ1-2
CASSMFLRDGYTF
TGTGCCAGTAGTATGTTTCTAAGGGATGGCTACACCTTC